This T cell receptor beta chain was retrieved from a study of shared clonotypes between healthy human individuals. CDR1 is SGHDT, CDR2 YYEEEE, per germline. This CDR3 spans 12 amino acids. Trimming took off 5 bases at V and 7 bases at J, with 9 bases between the two ends. This clone has only a few counts. The antigen remains undetermined. Study-wide points: Generally, estimated richness proved larger in naive subsets than it did in memory subsets.

Sequenced by immunoSEQ multiplex PCR; TCRdb stores in-frame clones only, minus some. The sample consists of nearly 1,000,000 clones, 76% of them appearing once. The chain carries TRBV5-6 and TRBJ2-2, with D unclear. Material: memory CD4+ T cells sorted from blood. Described subset: CD45RA-negative fraction. The TCR comes from a man aged 18 to 29 in good health. The CDR3 region has the DNA TGTGCCAGCAGTTTTAGTTTCGGGGAGCTGTTTTTT. The encoded protein is CASSFSFGELFF. Supplemented by reference TRBV5-6 and TRBJ2-2, the full variable domain reads DAGVTQSPTHLIKTRGQQVTLRCSPKSGHDTVSWYQQALGQGPQFIFQYYEEEERQRGNFPDRFSGHQFPNYSSELNVNALLLGDSALYLCASSFSFGELFFGEGSRLTVL.